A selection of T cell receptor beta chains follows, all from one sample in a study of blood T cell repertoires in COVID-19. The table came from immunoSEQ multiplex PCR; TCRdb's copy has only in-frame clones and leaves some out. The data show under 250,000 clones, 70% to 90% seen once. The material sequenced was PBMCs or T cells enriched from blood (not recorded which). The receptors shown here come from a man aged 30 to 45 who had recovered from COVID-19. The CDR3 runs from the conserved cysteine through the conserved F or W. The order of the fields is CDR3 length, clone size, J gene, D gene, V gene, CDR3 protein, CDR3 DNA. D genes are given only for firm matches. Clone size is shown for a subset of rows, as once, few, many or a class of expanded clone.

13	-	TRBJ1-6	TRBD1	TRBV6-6	CASRDRGDSPLHF	TGTGCCAGCAGGGACAGGGGAGATTCACCCCTCCACTTT
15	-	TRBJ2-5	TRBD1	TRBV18	CASSPSRTGIETQYF	TGTGCCAGCTCACCCTCGCGGACAGGGATAGAGACCCAGTACTTC
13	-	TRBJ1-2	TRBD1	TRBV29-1	CSALGQGVYGYTF	TGCAGCGCCCTCGGACAGGGAGTATATGGCTACACCTTC
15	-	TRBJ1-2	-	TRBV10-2	CASSEIRVFGYGYTF	TGCGCCAGCAGTGAGATCCGTGTTTTCGGCTATGGCTACACCTTC
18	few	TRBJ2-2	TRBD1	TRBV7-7	CASSVDLSFDRGLGALFF	TGTGCTAGCAGCGTAGACCTGTCTTTTGACAGGGGGCTTGGGGCGCTGTTTTTT
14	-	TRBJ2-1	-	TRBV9	CASSAYRVWNEQFF	TGTGCCAGCAGCGCCTACAGGGTTTGGAATGAGCAGTTCTTC
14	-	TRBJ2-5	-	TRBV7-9	CASSLYGMVETQYF	TGTGCCAGCAGCTTATACGGTATGGTAGAGACCCAGTACTTC
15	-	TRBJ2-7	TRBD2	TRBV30	CAWSVTLAGVDEQYF	TGTGCCTGGAGTGTAACCCTAGCGGGAGTCGACGAGCAGTACTTC
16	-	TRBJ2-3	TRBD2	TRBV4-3	CASSLSGGYSTDTQYF	TGCGCCAGCAGCCTTAGCGGGGGTTATTCTACAGATACGCAGTATTTT
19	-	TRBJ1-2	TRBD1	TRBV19	CASSTNHPLGTGGDKGYTF	TGTGCCAGTAGTACTAATCATCCCCTCGGGACAGGGGGCGACAAGGGCTACACCTTC
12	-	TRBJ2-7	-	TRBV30	CAWSRGNYEQYF	TGTGCCTGGAGTAGGGGAAACTACGAGCAGTACTTC
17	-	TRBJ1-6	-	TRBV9	CASSVGRGNLYNSPLHF	TGTGCCAGCAGCGTAGGGAGGGGAAATTTGTATAATTCACCCCTCCACTTT
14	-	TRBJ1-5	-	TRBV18	CASSPPNRSRPQHF	TGTGCCAGCTCACCTCCAAACAGGAGCAGGCCCCAGCATTTT
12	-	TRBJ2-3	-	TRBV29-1	CSVSRAGDTQYF	TGCAGCGTTTCCAGGGCCGGAGATACGCAGTATTTT
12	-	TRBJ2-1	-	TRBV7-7	CASSLERGEQFF	TGTGCTAGCAGCTTAGAACGGGGGGAGCAGTTCTTC
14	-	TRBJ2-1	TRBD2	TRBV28	CASRIAGAHNEQFF	TGTGCCAGCAGGATAGCGGGAGCACACAATGAGCAGTTCTTC
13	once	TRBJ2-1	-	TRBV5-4	CASSWGGKGEQFF	TGTGCCAGCAGTTGGGGCGGGAAGGGTGAGCAGTTCTTC
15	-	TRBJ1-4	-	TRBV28	CASSVRTALNEKLFF	TGTGCCAGCAGTGTACGGACAGCCCTTAATGAAAAACTGTTTTTT
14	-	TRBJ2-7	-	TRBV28	CASTSSFRGGEQYF	TGTGCCAGCACTTCCAGTTTCAGGGGTGGTGAGCAGTACTTC
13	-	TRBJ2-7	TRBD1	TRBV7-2	CASSTGETYEQYF	TGTGCCAGCAGCACAGGGGAAACCTACGAGCAGTACTTC
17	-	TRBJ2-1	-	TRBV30	CAWSPRRAGVSYNEQFF	TGTGCCTGGAGTCCACGTAGGGCAGGGGTTTCGTACAATGAGCAGTTCTTC
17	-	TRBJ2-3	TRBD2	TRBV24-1	CATSDPGLAGSTDTQYF	TGTGCCACCAGTGACCCCGGACTAGCGGGTAGCACAGATACGCAGTATTTT
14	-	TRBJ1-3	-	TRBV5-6	CASSAVGAGNTIYF	TGTGCCAGCAGCGCCGTAGGGGCTGGAAACACCATATATTTT
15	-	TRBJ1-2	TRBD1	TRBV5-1	CASSLGGQDLGGYTF	TGCGCCAGCAGCTTGGGTGGACAGGATTTGGGTGGCTACACCTTC
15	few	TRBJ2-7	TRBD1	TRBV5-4	CASSEPSTGAYEQYF	TGTGCCAGCAGCGAGCCCTCGACAGGGGCCTACGAGCAGTACTTC
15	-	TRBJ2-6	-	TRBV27	CAAGEVRVGANVLTF	TGTGCCGCCGGAGAGGTCCGTGTGGGGGCCAACGTCCTGACTTTC
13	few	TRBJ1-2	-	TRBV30	CALVHLGGYGYTF	TGTGCCTTGGTCCACTTGGGGGGCTATGGCTACACCTTC
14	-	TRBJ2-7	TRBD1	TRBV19	CASSRGQGINEQYF	TGTGCCAGTAGTCGAGGACAGGGAATTAACGAGCAGTACTTC
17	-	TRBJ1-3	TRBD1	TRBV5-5	CASSSDRGTIQGNTIYF	TGTGCCAGCAGTTCTGACAGGGGGACCATTCAAGGAAACACCATATATTTT
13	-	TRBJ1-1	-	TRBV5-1	CASSLGTAGEAFF	TGCGCCAGCAGCTTGGGGACAGCAGGGGAAGCTTTCTTT